One and the same sample provided the 5 T cell receptor beta chains below, sequenced in a study of blood T cell repertoires in COVID-19. Assay: immunoSEQ multiplex PCR; the TCRdb copy retains only in-frame clones and omits some. The sample holds 100,000 to 150,000 clones; roughly 86% are singletons and the top ten take about 5%. What was sequenced was peripheral blood. The receptors originated from a human donor in a cohort sampled during active COVID-19.

This clone was seen a handful of times. The chain carries TRBV9 and TRBJ1-1, with D hard to call. The CDR3 runs to 13 residues. CDR1 SGDLS and CDR2 YYNGEE come from the germline V gene. The V gene lost 4 bases and the J gene lost 0 bases, with 7 bases spanning the gap. The CDR3 loop reads CASSTGLNTEAFF. In DNA form, the CDR3 reads TGTGCCAGCAGCACCGGGTTGAACACTGAAGCTTTCTTT.

The chain combines TRBV9 with TRBJ2-3; 10 positions agree with TRBD2. After removal of 2 bases from V and 2 bases from J, the junction contained 11 bases not matched to a gene. In germline, CDR1 is SGDLS, CDR2 YYNGEE. The CDR3 consists of 18 residues. In DNA, the CDR3 is TGTGCCAGCAGCGTCGCAGGACTAGCGGTTCCCGACACAGATACGCAGTATTTT. It specifies CASSVAGLAVPDTDTQYF. The variable domain in full, completed from reference TRBV9 and TRBJ2-3, reads DSGVTQTPKHLITATGQRVTLRCSPRSGDLSVYWYQQSLDQGLQFLIQYYNGEERAKGNILERFSAQQFPDLHSELNLSSLELGDSALYFCASSVAGLAVPDTDTQYFGPGTRLTVL.

The sample holds a few counts of this clone. The V call is TRBV11-2, the J call TRBJ1-5; 12 bases line up with TRBD1. V lost 3 bases to trimming and J lost 2 bases; unmatched junction nucleotides: 8. This CDR3 has 18 residues. Germline V gene lookup returns CDR1 SGHAT and CDR2 FQNNGV. The CDR3 DNA reads TGTGCCAGCAGCTTGGGACAGGGGGCAGTCTCTGGCAATCAGCCCCAGCATTTT. Translated, it gives CASSLGQGAVSGNQPQHF. The whole variable domain, remainder taken from reference TRBV11-2 and TRBJ1-5, is EAGVAQSPRYKIIEKRQSVAFWCNPISGHATLYWYQQILGQGPKLLIQFQNNGVVDDSQLPKDRFSAERLKGVDSTLKIQPAKLEDSAVYLCASSLGQGAVSGNQPQHFGDGTRLSIL.

The genes are TRBV27 and TRBJ1-2; D gene ambiguous. The germline CDR1 and CDR2 sequences are MNHEY and SMNVEV (reference sequence). The CDR3 is 13 amino acids. The V gene lost 6 bases and the J gene lost 1 base, with 9 bases spanning the gap. CDR3 coding DNA: TGTGCCAGCAGCTCAGGATTTAACTATGGCTACACCTTC. This sequence encodes CASSSGFNYGYTF.

This clone was picked up a small number of times. This sample includes further DNA sequences coding for the same CDR3. The chain employs TRBV30 and TRBJ2-5; D unresolved. Germline CDR1 reads GTSNPN; CDR2 reads SVGIG (reference sequence). This CDR3 is 12 amino acids long. Trimming cost V 0 bases and J 5 bases, with 7 bases left between them. The DNA for the CDR3 is TGTGCCTGGAGTGTACGTCGGGAGACCCAGTACTTC. It specifies CAWSVRRETQYF.